This T cell receptor (beta chain) was identified during a study of metastatic and nonmetastatic thyroid tumors. Across the study: Comparison of repertoires was carried out across blood and tumor or nodule tissue from malignant and benign thyroid patients.

TCRdb reassembled clones from the PCR reads with MiXCR. This sample has 60,000 to 85,000 clones, with about 17% found just once. Trimming took 0 bases from V and 6 from J; bases not matched to a gene: 6. Germline assignment: CDR1 SGHRS and CDR2 YFSETQ. The CDR3 runs 16 residues. This clone has ten or more counts. Patients had received no treatment of any kind before thyroid surgery. This sequence was found in a female donor with papillary thyroid cancer or a benign thyroid nodule (not recorded which). Some clones in this sample may be carry-over from other donors' samples. The sequencing sample was made of blood. This chain uses TRBV5-1 with TRBJ2-2; 9 nucleotides align to TRBD2. The CDR3, as DNA: TGCGCCAGCAGCTTGGATAGCAGCGGGAGGCCCGGGGAGCTGTTTTTT. Its translation: CASSLDSSGRPGELFF.